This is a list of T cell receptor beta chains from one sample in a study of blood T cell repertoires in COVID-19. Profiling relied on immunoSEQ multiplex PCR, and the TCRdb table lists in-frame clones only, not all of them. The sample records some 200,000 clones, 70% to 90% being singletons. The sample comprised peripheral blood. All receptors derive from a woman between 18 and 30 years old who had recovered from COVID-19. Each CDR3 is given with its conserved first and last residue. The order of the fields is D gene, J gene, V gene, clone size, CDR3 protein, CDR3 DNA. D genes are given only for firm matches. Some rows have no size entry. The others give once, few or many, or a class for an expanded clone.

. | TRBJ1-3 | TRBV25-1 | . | CASSGWGRAGNTIYF | TGTGCCAGCAGTGGTTGGGGCAGGGCTGGAAACACCATATATTTT
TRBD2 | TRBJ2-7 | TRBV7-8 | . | CASSTSGRAYEQYF | TGTGCCAGCAGCACTAGCGGGAGAGCCTACGAGCAGTACTTC
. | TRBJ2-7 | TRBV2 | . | CASSEGGEKKYF | TGTGCCAGCAGTGAGGGTGGGGAGAAAAAGTACTTC
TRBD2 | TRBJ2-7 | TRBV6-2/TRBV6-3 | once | CASSYSGTSGDSSYEQYF | TGTGCCAGCAGTTACTCCGGGACTAGCGGAGATAGCTCCTACGAGCAGTACTTC
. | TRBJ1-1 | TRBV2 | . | CASRGGGRNTEAFF | TGTGCCAGCAGGGGGGGAGGGCGGAACACTGAAGCTTTCTTT
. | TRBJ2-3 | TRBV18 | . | CASSPSGYTDTQYF | TGTGCCAGCTCGCCCAGCGGATACACAGATACGCAGTATTTT
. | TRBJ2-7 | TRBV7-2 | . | CASSLGGQGLYEQYF | TGTGCCAGCAGCTTAGGGGGGCAGGGTCTCTACGAGCAGTACTTC
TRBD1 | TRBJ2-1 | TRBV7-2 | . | CASSPYRGTTVEQFF | TGTGCCAGCAGCCCTTACAGGGGCACAACGGTTGAGCAGTTCTTC
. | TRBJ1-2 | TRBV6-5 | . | CASSYSGGGGYTF | TGTGCCAGCAGTTACTCGGGCGGAGGCGGCTACACCTTC
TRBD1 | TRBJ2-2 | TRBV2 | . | CASSAGQGAGELFF | TGTGCCAGCAGTGCGGGACAGGGAGCCGGGGAGCTGTTTTTT
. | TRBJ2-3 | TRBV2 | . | CASRGDFPTDTQYF | TGTGCCAGCAGGGGGGACTTTCCCACAGATACGCAGTATTTT
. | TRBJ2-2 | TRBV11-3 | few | CASSFVITGELFF | TGTGCCAGCAGCTTTGTCATCACCGGGGAGCTGTTTTTT
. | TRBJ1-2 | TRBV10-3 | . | CAISESRGVLGDGYTF | TGTGCCATCAGTGAGTCGAGAGGCGTACTCGGGGATGGCTACACCTTC
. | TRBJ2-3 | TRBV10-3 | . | CAISDPGGLSTDTQYF | TGTGCCATCAGTGACCCAGGGGGACTCAGCACAGATACGCAGTATTTT
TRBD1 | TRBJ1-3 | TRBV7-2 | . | CASSLTGTGNTIYF | TGTGCCAGCAGCCTGACAGGGACTGGAAACACCATATATTTT
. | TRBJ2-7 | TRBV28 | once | CASSSPSGGIYEQYF | TGTGCCAGCAGTTCTCCGTCGGGCGGGATATACGAGCAGTACTTC
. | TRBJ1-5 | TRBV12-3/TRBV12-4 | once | CASSLGGPQHF | TGTGCCAGCAGTTTAGGAGGGCCCCAGCATTTT
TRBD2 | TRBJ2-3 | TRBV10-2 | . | CATTSGSGTQYF | TGCGCCACGACTAGCGGGAGTGGTACGCAGTATTTT
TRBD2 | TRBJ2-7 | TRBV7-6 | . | CASSAASGSGSYEQYF | TGTGCCAGCAGCGCAGCTAGCGGGAGTGGATCTTACGAGCAGTACTTC
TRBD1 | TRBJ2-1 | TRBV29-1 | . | CSVEATQGARYNEQFF | TGCAGCGTTGAAGCAACACAGGGGGCGCGATACAATGAGCAGTTCTTC